This T cell receptor beta chain was identified during a study of regulatory T cells in long-lasting Graves disease (dated by TCRdb to 2020 to 2022). In terms of the full investigation: Newly diagnosed Graves' disease patients had taken antithyroid drugs for less than 3 months. Peripheral blood TCR sequencing and RNA sequencing compared persistent Graves' disease patients with newly diagnosed Graves' disease patients. The study was conducted in China and was registered as a clinical trial. A total of approximately 35 samples underwent TCR sequencing: around 13 from persistent and 20 from newly diagnosed Graves' disease patients. Broad study findings and their caveats: Persistent patients shared more public clonotypes among themselves (around 2,500) than newly diagnosed patients did (over 900). Because the primary lesion, thyroid tissue, could not be accessed, the study looked at peripheral blood alone. Compared with newly diagnosed patients, patients with persistent Graves' disease had lower TCR Shannon entropy and fewer highly expanded clones, which suggests clonal expansion. The authors noted that the small sample size was a limitation that may lower accuracy. Only the TCR beta chain was sequenced and analyzed. Persistent disease showed preferential use of TRBV28, TRBJ1-2 and TRBJ2-5, whereas newly diagnosed disease favored TRBV20-1 and TRBJ2-1.

As for this clonotype: No antigen is known for it. Base qualities are not provided; no much larger clone lies one nucleotide away.

Read against the paper, the sample's time point label means: newly diagnosed GD, antithyroid drugs for less than 3 months. For both TCR sequencing and RNA sequencing, RNA was extracted from PBMCs in TRIzol. The diagnosis of Graves' disease was made according to American Thyroid Association guidelines. Patients were recruited from an endocrinology department in Xi'an, China. Each patient gave 7 to 9.5 milliliters of peripheral blood, collected in an EDTA anticoagulant tube. Ficoll Paque Plus density gradient separation was used to isolate PBMCs, and no further T cell sorting was performed. An Agilent 2100 Bioanalyzer and agarose gel were used to check RNA quality, and a NanoDrop 2000 was used to measure RNA concentration. Reading from cysteine to phenylalanine, the CDR3 counts 15 amino acids. Of the read, only the CDR3 DNA is kept; its 45 bases are in frame from base 1. The germline V gene sets CDR1 to MGHRA and CDR2 to YSYEKL. V loses 2 bases, J loses 5 bases, and the germline ends lie 15 bases apart.

Receptors were amplified or captured by multiplex PCR. The sequencer listed for this sample is Illumina HiSeq 4000. To build TCR beta libraries, CDR3 regions were amplified by Arm-PCR using iRepertoire HTBI primers. Gel purification was performed on PCR products prior to sequencing. Turning to the authors' computational methods: Across samples, around 58 TRBV and 14 TRBJ segments were identified and used for gene usage analysis of CDR3 amino acid clonotypes. COPE and FqMerger were used to merge filtered high-quality paired reads into contigs. BLAST was used to align contigs to IMGT TRBV, TRBD and TRBJ reference genes, with CDR3 defined following IMGT. Any clonotype with a frequency above 0.1% was counted as a highly expanded clone. Shannon entropy served as the measure of repertoire diversity, while the Gini coefficient captured V-J evenness. A clonotype found in more than one individual was treated as public. Using fastp at Q25 and MiXCR, TCRdb reprocessed the public reads and kept productive beta chains. Every distinct CDR3 protein forms one entry, paired with its most common genes and DNA. For this entry, the V and J calls and clone size follow TCRdb and not the study's own pipeline. The sample yields about 330,000 distinct CDR3 sequences; about 16% were counted once. 20% to 25% of the sample is held by the ten biggest clonotypes.

These sequences were also reported in another study, on T cells in Graves' hyperthyroidism and ophthalmopathy. That second publication adds: Stable Graves' hyperthyroidism was defined as no progression to ophthalmopathy during 18 months of follow-up. Hyperthyroidism patients were newly diagnosed, had a disease duration of under 2 months, and were aged 18 to 65 years. Any patient with an uncontrolled infection, another autoimmune disease, pregnancy or lactation was excluded. Diagnoses were established on the basis of clinical symptoms, serum thyroxine and TRAb, thyroid ultrasound, and orbital computed tomography. For the first round of RT-PCR on the TCR CDR3, the HTBI primer set was used together with the Qiagen OneStep RT-PCR kit. Blood samples also contained most of the expanded thyroid clonotypes (frequency above 0.001), which suggests that blood repertoires may reflect thyroid immune responses. Ophthalmopathy was separated from stable hyperthyroidism by a 13 V-J signature model, with around 88% sensitivity and about 81% specificity obtained in cross-validation and 80%/75% obtained in testing. In validation, the model predicted progression to ophthalmopathy a median of approximately 6.3 months before onset, with over 60% sensitivity and 72.22% specificity. To identify TCR V-J signatures that set the groups apart, the researchers used a discovery cohort of 90 to 100 patients, made up of 40 to 45 with Graves' ophthalmopathy and some 60 with stable Graves' hyperthyroidism. An independent validation cohort of under 20 hyperthyroidism patients and about 16 patients who later progressed to ophthalmopathy tested prospective prediction of ophthalmopathy. The roughly 91 discovery patients were randomly divided into training and test sets at a 7:3 ratio. In addition, the study compared T-cell repertoires in thyroid tissue and in blood from a handful of Graves' hyperthyroidism patients. Once sampling was done, hyperthyroidism patients were given methimazole at a starting dose of 30 mg daily, whereas ophthalmopathy patients were given high-dose intravenous methylprednisolone. The libraries were constructed in a second round of multiplex PCR and then size-selected and purified. Libraries were sequenced paired-end with 100 bp reads on an Illumina HiSeq2000. SOAPnuke was used to process the raw data, removing reads that contained adapters or uncalled bases, had a mean Phred below 15, or lacked an exact match to the constant primer or identifier. COPE v1.2.5 was used to merge the high-quality paired reads, and each unique nucleotide sequence was defined as a clonotype. MiTCR v1.1 was used to align clonotypes to the IMGT TRBV, TRBD and TRBJ reference segments. Only V-J combinations with frequency above 0.0001, covering approximately 99% of repertoires, were analysed. A TCS score was defined as the ratio between F50 (clonal expansion) and ExV (chaos), using BLOSUM62-based TCRdist between CDR3 peptides within each V-J. Welch's t-statistics and random forest reduced 500 to 550 V-J features to about 12, which were used in a naive Bayes classifier (R e1071). No statistical method was used to set the sample size in advance, and investigators knew the group allocation. According to the paper, TCR Vbeta CDR3 sequencing was carried out on over 130 peripheral blood samples, which came from fewer than 50 ophthalmopathy, around 74 hyperthyroidism and approximately 17 progressor patients.

The source of this sequence is a woman under 30 with Graves disease. Donor details come from another sample of the same person, matched by shared clones. The sample in question was peripheral blood mononuclear cells (PBMCs), obtained at new diagnosis, from a patient treated with antithyroid drugs. The chain is assembled from TRBV4-1 and TRBJ1-2; TRBD1 is a possible D gene, resting on 6 matching bases. The CDR3 protein: CASSQLWGARYGYTF. The sequenced DNA is TGCGCCAGCAGCCAATTGTGGGGGGCGAGGTATGGCTACACCTTC.